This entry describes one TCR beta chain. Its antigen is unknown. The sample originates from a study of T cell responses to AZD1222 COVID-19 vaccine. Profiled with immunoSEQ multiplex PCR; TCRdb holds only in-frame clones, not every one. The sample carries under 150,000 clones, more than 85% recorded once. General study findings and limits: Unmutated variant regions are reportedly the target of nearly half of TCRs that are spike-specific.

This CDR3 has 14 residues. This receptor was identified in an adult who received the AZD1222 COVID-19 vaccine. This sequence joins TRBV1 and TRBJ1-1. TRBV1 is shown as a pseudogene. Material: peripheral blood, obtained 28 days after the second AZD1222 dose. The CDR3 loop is CTSSQAVGFAEAFF. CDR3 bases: TGCACCAGCAGCCAGGCTGTCGGGTTTGCTGAAGCTTTCTTT.